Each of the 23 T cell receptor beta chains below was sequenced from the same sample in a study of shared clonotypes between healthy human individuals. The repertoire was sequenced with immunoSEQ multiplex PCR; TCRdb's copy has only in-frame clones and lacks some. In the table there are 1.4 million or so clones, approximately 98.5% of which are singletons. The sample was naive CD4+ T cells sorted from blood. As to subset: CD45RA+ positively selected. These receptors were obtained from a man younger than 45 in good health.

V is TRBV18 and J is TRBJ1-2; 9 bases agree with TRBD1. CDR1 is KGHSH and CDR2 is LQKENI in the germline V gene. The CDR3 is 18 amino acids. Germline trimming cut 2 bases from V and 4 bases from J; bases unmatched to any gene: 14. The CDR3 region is CASSPVGTWTGVAYGYTF. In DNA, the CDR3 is TGTGCCAGCTCACCAGTCGGGACGTGGACAGGGGTTGCCTATGGCTACACCTTC. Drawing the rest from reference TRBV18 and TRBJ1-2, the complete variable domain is NAGVMQNPRHLVRRRGQEARLRCSPMKGHSHVYWYRQLPEEGLKFMVYLQKENIIDESGMPKERFSAEFPKEGPSILRIQQVVRGDSAAYFCASSPVGTWTGVAYGYTFGSGTRLTVV.

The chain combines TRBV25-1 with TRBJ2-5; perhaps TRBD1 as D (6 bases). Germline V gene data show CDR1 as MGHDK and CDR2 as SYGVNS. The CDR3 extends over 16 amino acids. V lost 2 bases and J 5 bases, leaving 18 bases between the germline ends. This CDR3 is CASSEGGTGYLETQYF. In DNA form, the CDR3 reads TGTGCCAGCAGTGAAGGTGGAACAGGGTACTTGGAGACCCAGTACTTC.

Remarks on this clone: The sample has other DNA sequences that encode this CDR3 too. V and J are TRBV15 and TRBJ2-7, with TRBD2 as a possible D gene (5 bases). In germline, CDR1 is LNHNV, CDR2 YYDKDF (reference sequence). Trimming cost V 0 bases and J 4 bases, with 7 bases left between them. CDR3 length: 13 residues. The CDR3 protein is CATSRDRRYEQYF. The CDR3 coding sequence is TGTGCCACCAGCAGAGATCGGAGGTACGAGCAGTACTTC.

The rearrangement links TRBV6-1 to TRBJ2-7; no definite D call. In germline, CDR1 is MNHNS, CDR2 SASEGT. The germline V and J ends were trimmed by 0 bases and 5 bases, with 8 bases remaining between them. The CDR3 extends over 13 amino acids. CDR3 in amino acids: CASSEAGFHEQYF. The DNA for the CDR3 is TGTGCCAGCAGTGAAGCAGGGTTCCACGAGCAGTACTTC.

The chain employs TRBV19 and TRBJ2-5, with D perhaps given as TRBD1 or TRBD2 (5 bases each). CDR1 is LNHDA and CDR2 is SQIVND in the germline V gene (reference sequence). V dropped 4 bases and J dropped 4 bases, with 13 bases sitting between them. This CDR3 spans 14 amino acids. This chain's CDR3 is CASSRGLAGETQYF. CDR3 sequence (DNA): TGTGCCAGTAGTAGGGGCCTAGCAGGAGAGACCCAGTACTTC.

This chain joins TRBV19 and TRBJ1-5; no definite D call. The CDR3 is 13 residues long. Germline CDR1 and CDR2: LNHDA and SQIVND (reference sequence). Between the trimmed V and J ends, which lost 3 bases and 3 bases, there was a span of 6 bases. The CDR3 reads CASSMGPNQPQHF. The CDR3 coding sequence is TGTGCCAGTAGTATGGGCCCCAATCAGCCCCAGCATTTT.

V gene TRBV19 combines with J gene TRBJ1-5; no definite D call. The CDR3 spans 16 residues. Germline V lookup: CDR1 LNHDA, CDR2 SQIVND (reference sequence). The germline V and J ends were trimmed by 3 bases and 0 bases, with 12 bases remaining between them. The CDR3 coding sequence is TGTGCCAGTAGTATGTTAGCACCATATAGCAATCAGCCCCAGCATTTT. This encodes CASSMLAPYSNQPQHF.

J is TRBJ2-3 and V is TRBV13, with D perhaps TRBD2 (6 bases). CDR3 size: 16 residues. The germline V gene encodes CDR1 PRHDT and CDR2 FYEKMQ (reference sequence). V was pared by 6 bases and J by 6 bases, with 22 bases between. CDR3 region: CASSLSSGARADTQYF. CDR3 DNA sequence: TGTGCCAGCAGTCTCTCATCGGGAGCCAGAGCGGATACGCAGTATTTT.

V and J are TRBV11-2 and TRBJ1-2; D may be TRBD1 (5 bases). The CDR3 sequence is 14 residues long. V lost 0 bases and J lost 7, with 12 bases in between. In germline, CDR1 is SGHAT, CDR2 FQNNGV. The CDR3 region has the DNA TGTGCCAGCAGCTTAGAGATCCCGACAGCTGGCTACACCTTC. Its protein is CASSLEIPTAGYTF. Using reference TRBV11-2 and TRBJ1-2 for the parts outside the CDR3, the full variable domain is EAGVAQSPRYKIIEKRQSVAFWCNPISGHATLYWYQQILGQGPKLLIQFQNNGVVDDSQLPKDRFSAERLKGVDSTLKIQPAKLEDSAVYLCASSLEIPTAGYTFGSGTRLTVV.

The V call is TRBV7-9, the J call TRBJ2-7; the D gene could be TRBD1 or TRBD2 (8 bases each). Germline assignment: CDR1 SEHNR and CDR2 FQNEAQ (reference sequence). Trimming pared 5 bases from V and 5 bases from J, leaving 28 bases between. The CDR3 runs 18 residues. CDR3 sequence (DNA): TGTGCCAGCAGCCCCGGGGGGGGTTGGGGGGACAGGTACCACGAGCAGTACTTC. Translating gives CASSPGGGWGDRYHEQYF.

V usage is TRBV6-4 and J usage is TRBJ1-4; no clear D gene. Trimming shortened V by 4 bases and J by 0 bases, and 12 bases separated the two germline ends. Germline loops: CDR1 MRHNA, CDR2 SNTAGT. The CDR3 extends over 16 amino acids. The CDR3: CASSVIPRTTNEKLFF. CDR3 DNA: TGTGCCAGCAGTGTAATCCCAAGAACAACTAATGAAAAACTGTTTTTT.

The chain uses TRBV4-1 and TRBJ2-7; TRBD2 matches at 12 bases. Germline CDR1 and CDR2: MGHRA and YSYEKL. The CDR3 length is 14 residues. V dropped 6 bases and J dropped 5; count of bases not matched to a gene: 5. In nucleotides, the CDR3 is TGCGCCAGCAGTCGACTAGCGGGAGTCCACGAGCAGTACTTC. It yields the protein CASSRLAGVHEQYF.

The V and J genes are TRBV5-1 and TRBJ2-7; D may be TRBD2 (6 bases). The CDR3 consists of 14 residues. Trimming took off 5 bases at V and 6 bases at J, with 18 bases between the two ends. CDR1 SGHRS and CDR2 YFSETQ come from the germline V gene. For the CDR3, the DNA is TGCGCCAGCAGTGGAGGGGCACTACGAATCGAGCAGTACTTC. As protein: CASSGGALRIEQYF.

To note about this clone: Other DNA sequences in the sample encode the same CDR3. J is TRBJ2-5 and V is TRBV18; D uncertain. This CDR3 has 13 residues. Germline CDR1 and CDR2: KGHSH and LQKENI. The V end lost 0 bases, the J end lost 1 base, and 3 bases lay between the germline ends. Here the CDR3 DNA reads TGTGCCAGCTCACCACCATCCCAAGAGACCCAGTACTTC. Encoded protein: CASSPPSQETQYF.

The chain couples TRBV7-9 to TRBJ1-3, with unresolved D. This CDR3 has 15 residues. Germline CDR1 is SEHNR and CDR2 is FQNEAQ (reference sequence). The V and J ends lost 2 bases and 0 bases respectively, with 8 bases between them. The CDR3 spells CASSLSLGSGNTIYF. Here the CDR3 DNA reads TGTGCCAGCAGCTTAAGTCTGGGCTCTGGAAACACCATATATTTT.

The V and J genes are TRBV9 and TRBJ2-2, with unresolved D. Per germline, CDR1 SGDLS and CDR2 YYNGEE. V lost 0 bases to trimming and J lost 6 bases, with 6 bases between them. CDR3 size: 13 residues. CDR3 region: CASSVVEAGELFF. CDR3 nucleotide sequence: TGTGCCAGCAGCGTAGTAGAGGCCGGGGAGCTGTTTTTT.

CDR3 DNA: TGTGCCAGTAGGGACGGAGCCTACGAGCAGTACTTC. Encoded protein: CASRDGAYEQYF. The genes are TRBV19 and TRBJ2-7; D is ambiguous. The length of the CDR3 is 12 residues. From germline, CDR1 is LNHDA and CDR2 SQIVND (reference sequence). Trimming cost V 6 bases and J 2 bases, with 8 bases left between them.

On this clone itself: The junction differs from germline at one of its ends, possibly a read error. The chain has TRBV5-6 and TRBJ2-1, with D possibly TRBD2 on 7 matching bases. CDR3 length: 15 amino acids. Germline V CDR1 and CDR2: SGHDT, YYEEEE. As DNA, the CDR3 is TGTGCCAGCAGGAAATCGGGGGGCGCGCCTAATGAACAGTTCTTC. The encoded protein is CASRKSGGAPNEQFF.

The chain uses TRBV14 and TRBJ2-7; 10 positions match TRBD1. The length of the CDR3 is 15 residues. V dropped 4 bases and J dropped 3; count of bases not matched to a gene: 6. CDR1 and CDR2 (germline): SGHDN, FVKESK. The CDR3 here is CASSPGTGVGYEQYF. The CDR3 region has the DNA TGTGCCAGCAGCCCTGGGACAGGGGTCGGCTACGAGCAGTACTTC. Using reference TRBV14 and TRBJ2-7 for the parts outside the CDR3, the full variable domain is EAGVTQFPSHSVIEKGQTVTLRCDPISGHDNLYWYRRVMGKEIKFLLHFVKESKQDESGMPNNRFLAERTGGTYSTLKVQPAELEDSGVYFCASSPGTGVGYEQYFGPGTRLTVT.

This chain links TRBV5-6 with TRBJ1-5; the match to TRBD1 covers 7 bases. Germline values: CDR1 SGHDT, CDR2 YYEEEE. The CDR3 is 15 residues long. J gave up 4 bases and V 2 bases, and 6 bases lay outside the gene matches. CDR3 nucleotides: TGTGCCAGCAGCTTCCAGGGGGGGGCAAATCAGCCCCAGCATTTT. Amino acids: CASSFQGGANQPQHF.

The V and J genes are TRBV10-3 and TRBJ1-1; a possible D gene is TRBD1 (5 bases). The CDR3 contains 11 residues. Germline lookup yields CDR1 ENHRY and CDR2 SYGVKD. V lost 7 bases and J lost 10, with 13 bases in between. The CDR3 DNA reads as TGTGCCATCAAGGACATTTCTACAGCTTTCTTT. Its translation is CAIKDISTAFF.

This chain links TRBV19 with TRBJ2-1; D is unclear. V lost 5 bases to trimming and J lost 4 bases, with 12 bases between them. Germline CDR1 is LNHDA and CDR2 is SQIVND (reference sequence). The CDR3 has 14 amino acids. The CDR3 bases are TGTGCCAGTAGTTACCCCTCGGAGTACAATGAGCAGTTCTTC. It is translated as CASSYPSEYNEQFF.

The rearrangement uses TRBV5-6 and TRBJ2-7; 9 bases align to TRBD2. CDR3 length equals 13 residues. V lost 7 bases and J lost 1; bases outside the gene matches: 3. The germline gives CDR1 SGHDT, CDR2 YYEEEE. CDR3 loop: CASGLAISYEQYF. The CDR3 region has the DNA TGTGCCAGCGGACTAGCGATTTCCTACGAGCAGTACTTC.